This is a list of T cell receptor beta chains from one sample in a study of shared clonotypes between healthy human individuals. The assay was immunoSEQ multiplex PCR, and TCRdb's table has in-frame clones only and misses some. The data contain hundreds of thousands of clones, 90% to 97% of them singletons. The sequenced sample consisted of naive CD4+ T cells sorted from blood. The receptors shown here come from a woman aged 25 to 45 in good health. Each CDR3 is given with its conserved first and last residue. The D gene is left open where the match is weak. Rows may omit the clone size; those that give it use once, few, many or a size class.

J gene	V gene	clone size	D gene	CDR3 DNA	CDR3 protein
TRBJ1-1	TRBV5-1	NA	NA	TGCGCCAGCAGCTTGTTAAGGGATGTCACTGAAGCTTTCTTT	CASSLLRDVTEAFF
TRBJ1-2	TRBV18	few	TRBD1	TGTGCCAGCTCACCAGCGACAGGGACGGATGGCTACACCTTC	CASSPATGTDGYTF
TRBJ2-7	TRBV27	NA	NA	TGTGCCAGCAGTCAGGAGCGGAGAGCCTACGAGCAGTACTTC	CASSQERRAYEQYF
TRBJ2-7	TRBV28	NA	TRBD1	TGTGCCAGCCGGACAGGGGGCCTCGAGCAGTACTTC	CASRTGGLEQYF
TRBJ1-6	TRBV7-9	NA	NA	TGTGCCAACTCTAAGGACAGAAATTCACCCCTCCACTTT	CANSKDRNSPLHF
TRBJ2-5	TRBV29-1	once	NA	TGCAGCGTTGATAGGGGGGCCGCCCAGGTGGAGACCCAGTACTTC	CSVDRGAAQVETQYF
TRBJ2-7	TRBV19	NA	NA	TGTGCCAGTAGCCCCGTTTTTGACACCCGGGGAGCCTACGAGCAGTACTTC	CASSPVFDTRGAYEQYF
TRBJ2-7	TRBV19	NA	TRBD2	TGTGCCAGTAAACCTTCGACTAGCGGGGACCAAGAGCAGTACTTC	CASKPSTSGDQEQYF
TRBJ1-1	TRBV2	once	TRBD1	TGTGCCAGCAGCGAACAGGGGACTGAAGCTTTCTTT	CASSEQGTEAFF
TRBJ2-5	TRBV29-1	once	NA	TGCAGCGTTGTGGCTCCCCTCCAAGAGACCCAGTACTTC	CSVVAPLQETQYF
TRBJ1-2	TRBV9	NA	NA	TGTGCCAGCAGTCCAACCCCCGGGACCGTTGTATGGGGCTACACCTTC	CASSPTPGTVVWGYTF
TRBJ2-1	TRBV27	NA	TRBD2	TGTGCCAGCAGTTTCTTGTCAGCCCTGGCGGGAGCGAGGGATGAGCAGTTCTTC	CASSFLSALAGARDEQFF
TRBJ1-1	TRBV19	NA	NA	TGTGCCAGTAGTCCTTACAAGAACACTGAAGCTTTCTTT	CASSPYKNTEAFF
TRBJ2-2	TRBV11-2	NA	NA	TGTGCCAGCAGCTTAAATGTGTTCGCGAACACCGGGGAGCTGTTTTTT	CASSLNVFANTGELFF
TRBJ2-7	TRBV29-1	once	NA	TGCAGCGTTATCGCGTCCTACGAGCAGTACTTC	CSVIASYEQYF
TRBJ2-5	TRBV25-1	NA	NA	TGTGCCAGCAGTGAAGACCAAGAGACCCAGTACTTC	CASSEDQETQYF
TRBJ2-2	TRBV4-1	NA	TRBD2	TGCGCCAGCAGCCAGGTACCGGGACTAGCGGGAGCCTACACCGGGGAGCTGTTTTTT	CASSQVPGLAGAYTGELFF
TRBJ2-3	TRBV19	NA	NA	TGTGCCAGTAGTACGAAGATTAGCACAGATACGCAGTATTTT	CASSTKISTDTQYF
TRBJ1-1	TRBV18	NA	NA	TGTGCCAGCTCACCGGCGGGAAACACTGAAGCTTTCTTT	CASSPAGNTEAFF
TRBJ2-5	TRBV30	NA	NA	TGTGCCTGGAGTGTAATGGGAATTTCAGACCAAGAGACCCAGTACTTC	CAWSVMGISDQETQYF
TRBJ2-2	TRBV18	NA	TRBD1	TGTGCCAGCTCACCAGGGACAGCAGCGAACACCGGGGAGCTGTTTTTT	CASSPGTAANTGELFF
TRBJ2-3	TRBV9	NA	TRBD2	TGTGCCAGCAGCGTAGGGTCGGGAGGTACGGATACGCAGTATTTT	CASSVGSGGTDTQYF
TRBJ2-7	TRBV2	NA	TRBD2	TGTGCCAGCAGTGAGGTTCTAGCGGGAGGCGAGCAGTACTTC	CASSEVLAGGEQYF
TRBJ1-1	TRBV5-1	NA	NA	TGCGCCAGCAGCTTGTCCCCGGCAGGGAACACTGAAGCTTTCTTT	CASSLSPAGNTEAFF
TRBJ2-1	TRBV4-1	NA	TRBD2	TGCGCCAGCAGCCACCGAGCGGGAGGGATGAGTGAGCAGTTCTTC	CASSHRAGGMSEQFF
TRBJ2-7	TRBV5-1	NA	NA	TGCGCCAGCAGCTTGGTGGGGGCCAGCTCCTACGAGCAGTACTTC	CASSLVGASSYEQYF
TRBJ2-6	TRBV7-2	NA	NA	TGTGCCAGCAGCTTAGATGGAACCGGGGCCAACGTCCTGACTTTC	CASSLDGTGANVLTF
TRBJ2-7	TRBV28	NA	TRBD1	TGTGCCAGCAGCCGAGCCGGGACAGGGAACTACGAGCAGTACTTC	CASSRAGTGNYEQYF
TRBJ2-5	TRBV7-2	once	TRBD1	TGTGCCAGCAGCCTCGGGACAGGGGGAGAGCAGTACTTC	CASSLGTGGEQYF
TRBJ1-2	TRBV7-2	NA	TRBD1	TGTGCCAGCAGCTTAGTGGTCCCGACAGGGAGAGACTATGGCTACACCTTC	CASSLVVPTGRDYGYTF
TRBJ1-2	TRBV27	NA	NA	TGTGCCAGCAGTACATGGAGGTCTCTTAACTATGGCTACACCTTC	CASSTWRSLNYGYTF
TRBJ2-1	TRBV5-1	NA	TRBD2	TGCGCCAGCAGCTTGGAGGGACTAGCGGCTAATGAGCAGTTCTTC	CASSLEGLAANEQFF
TRBJ1-2	TRBV6-6	NA	NA	TGTGCCAGCAGTTCCGAGCGGGCGAAACCGCGGCATGGCTACACCTTC	CASSSERAKPRHGYTF
TRBJ2-7	TRBV28	NA	NA	TGTGCCAGCACCCTGGCGGACGGGACCTACGAGCAGTACTTC	CASTLADGTYEQYF
TRBJ1-1	TRBV28	NA	NA	TGTGCCAGCACGGGTCGGACTGAAGCTTTCTTT	CASTGRTEAFF
TRBJ2-7	TRBV5-4	few	NA	TGTGCCAGCAGCTTGGACAGGGTCTACGAGCAGTACTTC	CASSLDRVYEQYF
TRBJ2-7	TRBV7-6	NA	TRBD1	TGTGCCAGCAGCTTAGGTTCAGGGGGCAGTTTCTACGAGCAGTACTTC	CASSLGSGGSFYEQYF